This T cell receptor beta chain was identified during a study of siplizumab effects on memory and regulatory T cells. Clones were sequenced by immunoSEQ multiplex PCR, and TCRdb holds only the in-frame ones, with some missing. The table records 8,000 to 9,000 clones, almost 70% of them present only once. Trimming left V 5 bases short and J 3 bases short, with 13 bases between. Germline CDR1 and CDR2: MNHEY and SVGAGI. This CDR3 comprises 15 residues. This sequence originates from a human donor in good health. The sequenced material came from effector memory CD8+ T cells sorted from blood. Noted subset: unstimulated CD8+ effector memory T cells. The genes are TRBV6-5 and TRBJ1-4; no clear D gene. In DNA, the CDR3 is TGTGCCAGCAGTGACTTGACTGGGGCTAATGAAAAACTGTTTTTT. Its translation: CASSDLTGANEKLFF.